The clone carrying this TCR beta chain was counted between two and nine times. This record comes from a study of response to subunit inactivated influenza vaccine. One entry per CDR3 protein, called by TCRdb with MiXCR from the RT-PCR reads. The table lists 500,000 to 600,000 distinct CDR3 sequences, over 9% of them singletons. Germline loops: CDR1 SNHLY, CDR2 FYNNEI. The CDR3 covers 14 residues. Trimming removed 6 bases at V and 5 bases at J, with 17 bases between. The same sample was also studied in work on T cells expressing NK-cell markers. That source notes: Synthesis of TCR beta cDNA relied on 5'RACE template switching carrying UMIs.

The genes are TRBV2 and TRBJ2-7, with a weak D call TRBD1 (5 bases). This sequence originates from a man aged 50 or older who received an inactivated influenza vaccine. The sample here was PBMCs from blood, taken on the day of vaccination. The CDR3 DNA reads as TGTGCCAGCAGACCGGGCCACCAAGGGGACGAGCAGTACTTC. The encoded protein is CASRPGHQGDEQYF.